The 32 T cell receptor beta chains presented below share a single source sample, sequenced in a study of T cell changes during pregnancy in multiple sclerosis. Profiled with immunoSEQ multiplex PCR; TCRdb holds only in-frame clones, not every one. In the table there are just under 65,000 clones, around 92% of which are singletons. The source material was peripheral blood, sampled after pregnancy. The receptors were gathered from a female donor in good health, enrolled as a control in a pregnancy study.

The J gene is TRBJ2-7, the V gene TRBV19; TRBD2 matches at 9 bases. With V trimmed by 4 bases and J by 5 bases, 6 bases remained unmatched. Germline CDR1 LNHDA, CDR2 SQIVND (reference sequence). This CDR3 is built from 14 residues. The CDR3 DNA follows: TGTGCCAGTAGTACCCCGGGACTAGCCGACGAGCAGTACTTC. Translated, it gives CASSTPGLADEQYF.

This rearrangement joins TRBV19 to TRBJ2-1, with D maybe TRBD1 (5 bases). The CDR3 length is 15 residues. The germline V gene encodes CDR1 LNHDA and CDR2 SQIVND (reference sequence). Trimming took 7 bases from V and 0 from J, leaving 13 bases between them. The CDR3 loop is CASTMGQSSYNEQFF. In DNA, the CDR3 is TGTGCCAGTACCATGGGGCAGAGCTCCTACAATGAGCAGTTCTTC.

The chain uses TRBV9 and TRBJ1-1, with D possibly TRBD1 on 5 matching bases. CDR1 is SGDLS, CDR2 YYNGEE, per germline. V was trimmed by 3 bases and J by 4 bases, leaving 16 bases between them. The CDR3 has 15 amino acids. CDR3 in amino acids: CASSASRGGGTEAFF. The DNA of the CDR3 is TGTGCCAGCAGCGCTTCTCGGGGCGGGGGCACTGAAGCTTTCTTT.

The V gene is TRBV4-3, the J gene TRBJ1-2; D is unresolved. The length of the CDR3 is 16 residues. V was clipped by 0 bases and J by 2 bases, with 13 bases between them. Looked up from germline, CDR1 is LGHNA and CDR2 is YSLEER. CDR3 sequence: CASSQDVLVRNYGYTF. In DNA form, the CDR3 reads TGCGCCAGCAGCCAAGATGTTTTGGTGAGAAACTATGGCTACACCTTC.

The count of this clone is one. CDR3 DNA sequence: TGTGCCAGCAGCTTCAGGGCTGGAAACACCATATATTTT. This gives the protein CASSFRAGNTIYF. The rearrangement uses TRBV5-4 and TRBJ1-3; possible D gene TRBD1, 5 bases. Germline loops: CDR1 SGHNT, CDR2 YYREEE (reference sequence). Between the trimmed V and J ends, which lost 2 bases and 2 bases, there was a span of 5 bases. The CDR3 length is 13 residues.

This chain joins TRBV7-8 and TRBJ1-1, with no clear D. This CDR3 is 16 amino acids long. Germline CDR1 and CDR2: SGHVS and FQNEAQ. Trimming stripped 1 base from V and 0 bases from J, with 12 bases between. CDR3 DNA: TGTGCCAGCAGCTTAGTTGACTCGCGAATGAACACTGAAGCTTTCTTT. This gives the protein CASSLVDSRMNTEAFF.

The V and J genes are TRBV6-5 and TRBJ2-7; D call uncertain. Germline assignment: CDR1 MNHEY and CDR2 SVGAGI. The CDR3 is 15 residues long. V lost 0 bases to trimming and J lost 1 base, with 10 bases between them. CDR3 loop: CASSYSVTASYEQYF. CDR3 bases: TGTGCCAGCAGTTACTCGGTTACAGCTTCCTACGAGCAGTACTTC.

The chain combines TRBV5-1 with TRBJ1-1; the D is unclear. Per germline, CDR1 SGHRS and CDR2 YFSETQ. V gave up 1 base and J gave up 1 base, with 11 bases separating them. This CDR3 has 15 amino acids. The chain's CDR3 is CASSLNGGSNTEAFF. For the CDR3, the DNA is TGCGCCAGCAGCTTGAATGGAGGGTCGAACACTGAAGCTTTCTTT.

The CDR3 spells CASTSQGQTMNTEAFF. For the CDR3, the DNA is TGTGCCAGCACATCCCAGGGACAGACAATGAACACTGAAGCTTTCTTT. The chain couples TRBV5-4 to TRBJ1-1; 7 nucleotides line up with TRBD1. This CDR3 contains 16 residues. Trimming removed 6 bases from V and 0 bases from J; junction bases left unmatched: 11. CDR1 SGHNT and CDR2 YYREEE come from the germline V gene (reference sequence).

V is TRBV30 and J is TRBJ1-2; tentatively, D is TRBD1 (5 bases). This CDR3 is built from 15 residues. Germline V gene data show CDR1 as GTSNPN and CDR2 as SVGIG (reference sequence). Trimming shortened V by 0 bases and J by 8 bases, and 19 bases separated the two germline ends. The CDR3 bases are TGTGCCTGGAGTGTAGCAATCCACCAGGGAGGGGGCTACACCTTC. Residues: CAWSVAIHQGGGYTF.

J is TRBJ1-4 and V is TRBV7-9; 8 bases map to TRBD1. CDR3 length: 16 residues. V gave up 3 bases and J gave up 8 bases; unmatched junction bases: 11. Germline CDR1 and CDR2: SEHNR and FQNEAQ (reference sequence). CDR3: CASSFTGGNEREKLFF. Written as DNA, the CDR3 is TGTGCCAGCAGCTTTACAGGGGGGAACGAAAGGGAAAAACTGTTTTTT.

V gene TRBV7-2 combines with J gene TRBJ2-7, with unresolved D. The CDR3 runs to 15 residues. V was shortened by 5 bases and J by 1 base, with 15 bases between the two germline ends. Germline CDR1 is SGHTA and CDR2 is FQGNSA. The chain's CDR3 is CASSTHGGPSYEQYF. The CDR3 DNA is TGTGCCAGCAGCACCCATGGTGGGCCATCCTACGAGCAGTACTTC.

The rearrangement links TRBV30 to TRBJ2-3; weak D call: TRBD2 (5 bases). The V end lost 2 bases, the J end lost 4 bases, and 7 bases lay between the germline ends. This CDR3 has 12 residues. Germline V CDR1 and CDR2: GTSNPN, SVGIG (reference sequence). The CDR3 loop reads CAWSRGADTQYF. The CDR3 DNA reads TGTGCCTGGAGTCGGGGAGCAGATACGCAGTATTTT. Drawing the rest from reference TRBV30 and TRBJ2-3, the complete variable domain is SQTIHQWPATLVQPVGSPLSLECTVEGTSNPNLYWYRQAAGRGLQLLFYSVGIGQISSEVPQNLSASRPQDRQFILSSKKLLLSDSGFYLCAWSRGADTQYFGPGTRLTVL.

The V gene is TRBV6-5, the J gene TRBJ1-2; TRBD1 matches at 9 bases. After removal of 2 bases from V and 4 bases from J, the junction contained 8 bases not matched to a gene. CDR1 and CDR2 from the germline V gene are MNHEY and SVGAGI. The CDR3 spans 16 residues. This CDR3 reads CASSYLSGQGSYGYTF. CDR3 bases: TGTGCCAGCAGTTACCTCTCGGGACAGGGTAGCTATGGCTACACCTTC.

This sequence joins TRBV25-1 and TRBJ2-5; no definite D call. This CDR3 comprises 17 residues. CDR1 and CDR2 from the germline V gene are MGHDK and SYGVNS. V was trimmed by 2 bases and J by 4 bases, leaving 20 bases between them. The CDR3 here is CASSEGDLALSGETQYF. CDR3 DNA: TGTGCCAGCAGTGAAGGAGACCTGGCCCTTTCCGGAGAGACCCAGTACTTC.

This sequence joins TRBV5-1 and TRBJ2-7; unclear D gene. Germline V CDR1 and CDR2: SGHRS, YFSETQ. CDR3 size: 14 residues. Trimming took 3 bases from V and 2 from J, leaving 12 bases between them. The DNA of the CDR3 is TGCGCCAGCAGCTACTTCGGCGGCGCCTACGAGCAGTACTTC. Translating gives CASSYFGGAYEQYF. Complete variable domain (other parts from reference TRBV5-1 and TRBJ2-7): KAGVTQTPRYLIKTRGQQVTLSCSPISGHRSVSWYQQTPGQGLQFLFEYFSETQRNKGNFPGRFSGRQFSNSRSEMNVSTLELGDSALYLCASSYFGGAYEQYFGPGTRLTVT.

The rearrangement links TRBV7-2 to TRBJ2-7, with 8 bases identical to TRBD1. V shed 1 base and J 5 bases; nucleotides not matched to a gene: 4. The CDR3 has 14 residues. From germline, CDR1 is SGHTA and CDR2 FQGNSA. In DNA, the CDR3 is TGTGCCAGCAGCTTAGGACAGGGGCGGAACGAGCAGTACTTC. Translating gives CASSLGQGRNEQYF.

The chain combines TRBV11-2 with TRBJ2-3; TRBD1 matches 9 bases. The CDR3 covers 17 residues. Trimming at V came to 4 bases and at J to 6 bases, leaving 14 bases not matched to a gene. The germline gives CDR1 SGHAT, CDR2 FQNNGV. The CDR3 reads CASSSTRTGGGADTQYF. The CDR3 DNA sequence: TGTGCCAGCAGCTCCACTAGAACAGGGGGCGGAGCGGATACGCAGTATTTT.

The CDR3 DNA sequence: TGCGCCAGCAGCTTGTTTTCCCTAACCCGCGGAGATACGCAGTATTTT. Amino acid sequence: CASSLFSLTRGDTQYF. The rearrangement uses TRBV5-1 and TRBJ2-3; D call uncertain. The germline CDR1 and CDR2 sequences are SGHRS and YFSETQ. The CDR3 extends over 16 amino acids. The V and J ends lost 1 base and 5 bases respectively, with 17 bases between them.

The CDR3 sequence is CASPRGSTDTQYF. The DNA for the CDR3 is TGTGCCAGCCCCCGGGGGAGCACAGATACGCAGTATTTT. The rearrangement joins TRBV2 to TRBJ2-3; possible D gene TRBD2, 6 bases. Germline V lookup: CDR1 SNHLY, CDR2 FYNNEI. V shed 8 bases and J shed 0 bases, with 9 bases lying between them. There are 13 residues in the CDR3.

The chain combines TRBV7-2 with TRBJ1-2; weak D call: TRBD1 (6 bases). Germline lookup yields CDR1 SGHTA and CDR2 FQGNSA. V dropped 5 bases and J dropped 8 bases, with 15 bases sitting between them. This CDR3 contains 13 residues. The CDR3 DNA is TGTGCCAGCAGCCTCCTTCAGGGGTACGGCTACACCTTC. It yields the protein CASSLLQGYGYTF.

The CDR3: CASSKGRAHNQPQHF. CDR3 coding DNA: TGTGCCAGTAGTAAAGGCAGGGCCCACAATCAGCCCCAGCATTTT. The J gene is TRBJ1-5, the V gene TRBV19; weak D call: TRBD1 (5 bases). CDR1 is LNHDA, CDR2 SQIVND, per germline (reference sequence). V was shortened by 4 bases and J by 3 bases, with 13 bases between the two germline ends. The CDR3 spans 15 residues.

This chain links TRBV7-8 with TRBJ2-3; 11 bases map to TRBD2. Germline V gene data show CDR1 as SGHVS and CDR2 as FQNEAQ. The V gene end was trimmed by 6 bases and the J gene end by 2 bases; junction bases not matched to a gene: 4. There are 15 residues in the CDR3. Here the CDR3 DNA reads TGTGCCAGCAGTAGACTAGCGGGGATCACAGATACGCAGTATTTT. Protein product: CASSRLAGITDTQYF.

The rearrangement joins TRBV9 to TRBJ1-3, with D tentatively TRBD1 (6 bases). Germline CDR1 is SGDLS and CDR2 is YYNGEE. V shed 0 bases and J shed 3 bases, with 10 bases lying between them. There are 15 residues in the CDR3. CDR3: CASSVANRVGNTIYF. The CDR3 nucleotides are TGTGCCAGCAGCGTAGCTAACAGGGTTGGAAACACCATATATTTT.

The rearrangement links TRBV27 to TRBJ1-2; tentative D call: TRBD1 (6 bases). The CDR3 runs 13 residues. In germline, CDR1 is MNHEY, CDR2 SMNVEV (reference sequence). The V gene lost 6 bases and the J gene lost 4 bases, with 12 bases spanning the gap. The CDR3 sequence is CASSPLGGYGYTF. The CDR3 coding sequence is TGTGCCAGCAGCCCCTTAGGGGGCTATGGCTACACCTTC.

V gene TRBV5-4 combines with J gene TRBJ2-1; tentative D call: TRBD1 (5 bases). Between the trimmed V and J ends, which lost 2 bases and 8 bases, there was a span of 17 bases. This CDR3 region has 15 residues. CDR1 and CDR2 (germline): SGHNT, YYREEE (reference sequence). The CDR3 is CASSLMQGIKDEQFF. The DNA of the CDR3 is TGTGCCAGCAGCTTAATGCAGGGAATCAAGGATGAGCAGTTCTTC.

The chain recombines TRBV27 with TRBJ2-2, with D hard to call. Germline V CDR1 and CDR2: MNHEY, SMNVEV (reference sequence). This CDR3 is 14 amino acids long. Trimming stripped 0 bases from V and 7 bases from J, with 9 bases between. This CDR3 reads CASSLSSPYGELFF. The CDR3 DNA is TGTGCCAGCAGTTTATCATCCCCGTACGGGGAGCTGTTTTTT.

CDR3 nucleotides: TGTGCCAGCAGCCCCGGGACTAGCGGGGGCCTTAGCACAGATACGCAGTATTTT. Translating it yields CASSPGTSGGLSTDTQYF. This sequence joins TRBV11-3 and TRBJ2-3; 14 nucleotides match TRBD2. CDR3 size: 18 residues. Germline CDR1 SGHNT, CDR2 YENEEA. J gave up 0 bases and V 5 bases, and 7 bases lay outside the gene matches. Drawing the rest from reference TRBV11-3 and TRBJ2-3, the complete variable domain is EAGVVQSPRYKIIEKKQPVAFWCNPISGHNTLYWYLQNLGQGPELLIRYENEEAVDDSQLPKDRFSAERLKGVDSTLKIQPAELGDSAVYLCASSPGTSGGLSTDTQYFGPGTRLTVL.

This sequence joins TRBV7-3 and TRBJ1-1, with a tentative D call TRBD1 (6 bases). V lost 6 bases and J lost 1, with 18 bases in between. The CDR3 has 16 amino acids. CDR1 and CDR2 from the germline V gene are SGHTA and FQGTGA. The CDR3 bases are TGTGCCAGCAGACCCGACGGGGGGCCGAAGAACACTGAAGCTTTCTTT. Translation: CASRPDGGPKNTEAFF.

V gene TRBV27 combines with J gene TRBJ2-5; 7 bases match TRBD1. The CDR3 consists of 14 residues. V trimming: 4 bases; J trimming: 9 bases; junction bases outside the gene matches: 11. Germline V CDR1 and CDR2: MNHEY, SMNVEV (reference sequence). The CDR3 nucleotides read TGTGCCAGCAGTTCTCACCGGGACAGATTTTCCCAGTACTTC. Amino acids: CASSSHRDRFSQYF.

The chain combines TRBV9 with TRBJ1-3, with D unclear. Germline-derived CDR1 and CDR2 are SGDLS and YYNGEE. The CDR3 is 17 amino acids. Deletions cut 0 bases from V and 5 bases from J, with 18 bases between. The CDR3 DNA reads as TGTGCCAGCAGCGTAGAATCCCTGATGTCTTCTAGAAACACCATATATTTT. This gives the protein CASSVESLMSSRNTIYF.

V gene TRBV11-2 combines with J gene TRBJ2-5; D gene uncertain. Looked up from germline, CDR1 is SGHAT and CDR2 is FQNNGV. V was shortened by 3 bases and J by 7 bases, with 15 bases between the two germline ends. The CDR3 spans 14 residues. As DNA, the CDR3 is TGTGCCAGCAGCTTGGCAGATCAAGAAGTGACCCAGTACTTC. This translates into CASSLADQEVTQYF.